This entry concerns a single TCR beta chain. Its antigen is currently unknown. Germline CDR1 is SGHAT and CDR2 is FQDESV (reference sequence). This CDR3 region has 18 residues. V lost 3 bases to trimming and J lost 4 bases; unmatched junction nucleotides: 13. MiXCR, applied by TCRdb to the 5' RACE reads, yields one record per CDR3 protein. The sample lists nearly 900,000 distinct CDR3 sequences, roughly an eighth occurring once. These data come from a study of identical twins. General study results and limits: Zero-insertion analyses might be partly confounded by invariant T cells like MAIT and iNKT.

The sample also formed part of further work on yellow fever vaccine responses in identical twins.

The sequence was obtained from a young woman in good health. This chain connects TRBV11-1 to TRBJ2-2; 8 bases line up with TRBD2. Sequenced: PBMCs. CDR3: CASSLGLGAGGFTGELFF. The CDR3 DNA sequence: TGTGCCAGCAGCTTGGGCCTTGGGGCGGGAGGCTTCACCGGGGAGCTGTTTTTT. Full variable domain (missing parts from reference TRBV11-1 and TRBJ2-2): EAEVAQSPRYKITEKSQAVAFWCDPISGHATLYWYRQILGQGPELLVQFQDESVVDDSQLPKDRFSAERLKGVDSTLKIQPAELGDSAMYLCASSLGLGAGGFTGELFFGEGSRLTVL.